Detailed here is one TCR beta chain. This specimen comes from a study of blood T cell repertoires in COVID-19. TCRdb keeps only in-frame clones here, not all; method: immunoSEQ multiplex PCR. The sample holds hundreds of thousands of clones, just over 85% seen once. This CDR3 region has 15 residues. V shed 2 bases, J shed 2 bases, and the junction held 4 bases outside the gene matches. Germline CDR1 SGDLS, CDR2 YYNGEE. Input material: peripheral blood. The gene calls are TRBV9 and TRBJ2-3; TRBD2 matches 8 bases. This receptor was taken from a woman younger than 45 with active or convalescent COVID-19. Here the CDR3 DNA reads TGTGCCAGCAGCGTCACTAGCGGCTACACAGATACGCAGTATTTT. Its protein product is CASSVTSGYTDTQYF.